This entry is about one T cell receptor beta chain. Its antigen is currently unknown. This record belongs to a study of cytotoxic CD8 clonotypes in ibrutinib-treated CLL. About the research overall: A median approximately 12 months of treatment, range 6 to 36, preceded the collection of response samples. Findings and limits, study-wide: Clonality climbed at ibrutinib response, then dropped toward baseline at progression.

The planned depth of sequencing spanned 1 in 200,000 to 1 in 1 million T cells. The table came from immunoSEQ multiplex PCR; TCRdb's copy has only in-frame clones and leaves some out. The table lists more than 30,000 clones, 60% to 80% of them singletons. Germline V lookup: CDR1 MNHEY, CDR2 SMNVEV (reference sequence). Trimming at V came to 6 bases and at J to 8 bases, leaving 7 bases not matched to a gene. This CDR3 has 14 amino acids. The chain is built from TRBV27 and TRBJ2-1, with 10 positions matching TRBD2. The TCR comes from a human donor with chronic lymphocytic leukemia. The sample here was PBMCs, taken before ibrutinib treatment. CDR3 region: CASRLAGNPDEQFF. The CDR3 DNA follows: TGTGCCAGCAGACTAGCGGGGAATCCCGATGAGCAGTTCTTC.